These 8 T cell receptor beta chains share one sample of origin, sequenced in a study of blood T cell repertoires in COVID-19. The protocol was immunoSEQ multiplex PCR, while the TCRdb copy is restricted to in-frame clones and leaves out a portion. The sample comprises 200,000 to 300,000 clones, 70% to 90% of which are singletons, and roughly 1.2% rests with the top ten. Sequenced input: PBMCs or T cells enriched from blood (not recorded which). These TCRs come from a woman in her thirties or forties with acute COVID-19.

The genes are TRBV7-8 and TRBJ2-1; 9 bases are shared with TRBD2. J gave up 7 bases and V 4 bases, and 8 bases lay outside the gene matches. CDR3 length: 15 amino acids. Germline V lookup: CDR1 SGHVS, CDR2 FQNEAQ. The CDR3 loop is CASSSASGTANEQFF. DNA of the CDR3: TGTGCCAGCAGCTCCGCTAGCGGGACGGCGAATGAGCAGTTCTTC.

This chain joins TRBV5-5 and TRBJ2-2, with a tentative D call TRBD1 (6 bases). This CDR3 is 15 amino acids long. Germline loops: CDR1 SGHKS, CDR2 YYEKEE (reference sequence). Trimming left V 4 bases short and J 4 bases short, with 14 bases between. The CDR3 spells CASSQPGHRTGELFF. CDR3 coding DNA: TGTGCCAGCAGCCAGCCGGGACACCGCACCGGGGAGCTGTTTTTT.

The chain couples TRBV15 to TRBJ2-7; weak D call: TRBD2 (6 bases). The V end lost 5 bases, the J end lost 3 bases, and 17 bases lay between the germline ends. The CDR3 covers 15 residues. Looked up from germline, CDR1 is LNHNV and CDR2 is YYDKDF (reference sequence). CDR3: CATSPLPRGNYEQYF. For the CDR3, the DNA is TGTGCCACCAGCCCCCTCCCGCGGGGCAACTACGAGCAGTACTTC.

The V call is TRBV7-2, the J call TRBJ2-7; 8 bases fit TRBD2. The CDR3 covers 15 residues. The junction had 8 bases not matched to a gene; V was cut back by 5 bases and J by 2 bases. CDR1 and CDR2 (germline): SGHTA, FQGNSA. The CDR3 reads CASSPQAGAPYEQYV. The CDR3 DNA is TGTGCCAGCAGCCCCCAAGCGGGAGCCCCCTACGAGCAGTACGTC.

V gene TRBV18 combines with J gene TRBJ1-4; 8 positions match TRBD1. J lost 7 bases, V lost 6 bases, and 7 bases had no gene match. Germline loops: CDR1 KGHSH, CDR2 LQKENI. The CDR3 is 14 amino acids. CDR3 loop: CASSPGQGGEKLFF. CDR3 in DNA: TGTGCCAGCTCGCCTGGACAGGGTGGTGAAAAACTGTTTTTT. The variable domain in full, with the rest retrieved from reference TRBV18 and TRBJ1-4, is NAGVMQNPRHLVRRRGQEARLRCSPMKGHSHVYWYRQLPEEGLKFMVYLQKENIIDESGMPKERFSAEFPKEGPSILRIQQVVRGDSAAYFCASSPGQGGEKLFFGSGTQLSVL.

This rearrangement joins TRBV7-9 to TRBJ1-1; no clear D. Trimming took 8 bases from V and 1 from J, leaving 8 bases between them. This CDR3 has 12 amino acids. Per the germline V gene, CDR1 is SEHNR and CDR2 is FQNEAQ (reference sequence). This CDR3 reads CASGRTNTEAFF. As DNA, the CDR3 is TGTGCCAGCGGGAGGACGAACACTGAAGCTTTCTTT.

This sequence joins TRBV4-1 and TRBJ2-7; 10 nucleotides align to TRBD1. After removal of 4 bases from V and 6 bases from J, the junction contained 9 bases not matched to a gene. Germline assignment: CDR1 MGHRA and CDR2 YSYEKL. The CDR3 sequence is 15 residues long. The CDR3 coding sequence is TGCGCCAGCAGCCCCCCCAGGGACAGGGGCCGCGAGCAGTACGTC. The encoded protein is CASSPPRDRGREQYV.

On this clone itself: Other DNA sequences of this sample code for an identical CDR3. The chain couples TRBV2 to TRBJ2-5, with D unresolved. CDR3 size: 11 residues. V dropped 5 bases and J dropped 4 bases, with 5 bases sitting between them. Germline V gives CDR1 SNHLY, CDR2 FYNNEI. This chain's CDR3 is CASSSLETQYF. The CDR3 DNA follows: TGTGCCAGCAGTTCACTAGAGACCCAGTACTTC.